These 3 T cell receptor beta chains were sequenced from one sample in a study of cytomegalovirus exposure and HLA in healthy donors. PCR amplification relied on 60 Vbeta primers (plus 13 Jbeta primers). Libraries were prepared by immunoSEQ multiplex PCR; TCRdb keeps only in-frame clonotypes and omits some of them. The table includes fewer than 150,000 clones, 70% to 80% detected once. The sample comprised PBMCs. These receptors were obtained from a man aged 25-40 years in good health and CMV-seronegative.

The V and J genes are TRBV27 and TRBJ2-6; a possible D gene is TRBD2 (5 bases). Germline V lookup: CDR1 MNHEY, CDR2 SMNVEV (reference sequence). Trimming removed 2 bases from V and 4 bases from J, with 9 bases in between. CDR3 length: 15 residues. In DNA form, the CDR3 reads TGTGCCAGCAGTTTAATGGGAGACGGGGCCAACGTCCTGACTTTC. Translating gives CASSLMGDGANVLTF.

This chain uses TRBV6-5 with TRBJ2-7, with a tentative D call TRBD2 (5 bases). The length of the CDR3 is 15 residues. Per the germline V gene, CDR1 is MNHEY and CDR2 is SVGAGI. V was trimmed by 8 bases and J by 0 bases, leaving 17 bases between them. CDR3 bases: TGTGCCAGCCAACGGGCGGGCTCGATCTCCTACGAGCAGTACTTC. This sequence encodes CASQRAGSISYEQYF.

V usage is TRBV28 and J usage is TRBJ2-7, with TRBD2 as a possible D gene (6 bases). The CDR3 extends over 17 amino acids. Germline values: CDR1 MDHEN, CDR2 SYDVKM. V shed 8 bases and J shed 1 base, with 24 bases lying between them. This chain's CDR3 is CASVSHKRGTFSYEQYF. The DNA of the CDR3 is TGTGCCAGCGTTTCTCACAAGCGCGGGACCTTTTCCTACGAGCAGTACTTC.